One and the same sample provided the 8 T cell receptor beta chains below, sequenced in a study of T cells in Graves' hyperthyroidism and ophthalmopathy. Amplification targeted TCR beta CDR3 regions from RNA transcripts. A first-round RT-PCR of the TCR CDR3 used the HTBI primer set. From the multiplex PCR reads, TCRdb called clonotypes with MiXCR, one entry per CDR3 protein. The table shows over 350,000 distinct CDR3 sequences, with 15% to 20% occurring only once. Sequences were obtained from blood. The receptors were gathered from a man aged 18 to 29 with Graves' ophthalmopathy.

This clonotype was seen ten or more times. V usage is TRBV24-1 and J usage is TRBJ2-1; D remains ambiguous. Germline V lookup: CDR1 KGHDR, CDR2 SFDVKD. Deletions cut 4 bases from V and 9 bases from J, with 12 bases between. This CDR3 contains 13 residues. Here the CDR3 DNA reads TGTGCCACCAGTGAGTCAATCTCCCGTGAGCAGTTCTTC. This encodes CATSESISREQFF.

Ten or more counts support this clonotype. The chain joins TRBV20-1 to TRBJ2-2, with D hard to call. This CDR3 is 15 amino acids long. The germline gives CDR1 DFQATT, CDR2 SNEGSKA (reference sequence). V was shortened by 5 bases and J by 0 bases, with 13 bases between the two germline ends. CDR3 nucleotides: TGCAGTGCTTCGACCGGGCCTTCGAACACCGGGGAGCTGTTTTTT. Its protein is CSASTGPSNTGELFF.

In this sample, this clonotype turned up a few times. This chain connects TRBV2 to TRBJ2-4, with 9 nucleotides matching TRBD2. V was clipped by 8 bases and J by 8 bases; unmatched bases: 16. The CDR3 totals 16 residues. Germline lookup yields CDR1 SNHLY and CDR2 FYNNEI. The CDR3 spells CASRGGTSRDPYIQYF. CDR3 nucleotides: TGTGCCAGCCGTGGGGGGACTAGCAGGGATCCGTACATTCAGTACTTC. Full variable domain (rest looked up from reference TRBV2 and TRBJ2-4): EPEVTQTPSHQVTQMGQEVILRCVPISNHLYFYWYRQILGQKVEFLVSFYNNEISEKSEIFDDQFSVERPDGSNFTLKIRSTKLEDSAMYFCASRGGTSRDPYIQYFGAGTRLSVL.

This clonotype was observed at least ten times. This sequence joins TRBV5-1 and TRBJ2-7, with 13 bases that match TRBD2. This CDR3 is 18 amino acids long. Germline V gene data show CDR1 as SGHRS and CDR2 as YFSETQ. V lost 4 bases, J lost 1 base, and 11 bases stayed unmatched. The DNA of the CDR3 is TGCGCCAGCAGCCGCGGGACTAGCGGGGTGGATGGGTCCTACGAGCAGTACTTC. This encodes CASSRGTSGVDGSYEQYF.

This clonotype has ten or more counts. The J gene is TRBJ2-7, the V gene TRBV6-1; 8 bases align to TRBD2. Trimming cost V 5 bases and J 5 bases; bases outside gene matches: 8. The germline CDR1 and CDR2 sequences are MNHNS and SASEGT. The CDR3 is 14 residues long. The CDR3 DNA is TGTGCCAGCAGTTATGAACGGGGGGGCCACGAGCAGTACTTC. The encoded protein is CASSYERGGHEQYF.

This clonotype was seen at least ten times. The chain has TRBV5-6 and TRBJ1-4; no definite D call. Trimming took 1 base from V and 0 from J, leaving 1 base between them. The CDR3 spans 13 residues. CDR1 SGHDT and CDR2 YYEEEE come from the germline V gene. The CDR3 reads CASSLTTNEKLFF. The CDR3 DNA follows: TGTGCCAGCAGCTTGACAACTAATGAAAAACTGTTTTTT.

This clonotype was seen many times. The CDR3, as DNA: TGCGCCAGCAGCCAATTAGAGACGTATGGGTATGGCTACACCTTC. Its protein product is CASSQLETYGYGYTF. The chain couples TRBV4-1 to TRBJ1-2, with D unclear. Per germline, CDR1 MGHRA and CDR2 YSYEKL. This CDR3 is 15 amino acids long. V lost 2 bases, J lost 5 bases, and 15 bases lay in between.

This clonotype was seen at least ten times. The chain links TRBV5-1 to TRBJ2-3; 9 bases match TRBD1. V gave up 6 bases and J gave up 6 bases; unmatched junction bases: 11. This CDR3 has 15 amino acids. CDR1 and CDR2 (germline): SGHRS, YFSETQ. The DNA of the CDR3 is TGCGCCAGCAATCTCAGGACAGGGGTAACGGATACGCAGTATTTT. This gives the protein CASNLRTGVTDTQYF.